This T cell receptor (beta chain) was profiled in a study of cytotoxic CD8 clonotypes in ibrutinib-treated CLL. Study background: Within the patient group, 11 were relapsed/refractory and roughly 15 treatment-naive, and about 18 were IGHV unmutated. When averaged across all of the samples, the counts came to a few hundred thousand productive templates and tens of thousands of productive rearrangements.

Germline CDR1 and CDR2: DFQATT and SNEGSKA (reference sequence). V was shortened by 5 bases and J by 1 base, with 5 bases between the two germline ends. The CDR3 consists of 11 residues. Assay used: immunoSEQ multiplex PCR; TCRdb lists only in-frame clones, some missing. The table shows under 300,000 clones, with 70% to 80% occurring only once. As concerns this clone: The antigen remains undetermined.

Findings and limits, study-wide: Baseline values of clonality outstripped age-matched healthy donors and followed circulating CD8+ T-cell counts.

The rearrangement links TRBV20-1 to TRBJ1-2; no firm D call. Sequencing was performed on PBMCs, taken at disease progression, from a patient treated with ibrutinib. The sequence was obtained from a human donor with chronic lymphocytic leukemia. The DNA for the CDR3 is TGCAGTGCTCCGGATAACTATGGCTACACCTTC. Protein sequence: CSAPDNYGYTF.